Listed below are T cell receptor beta chains from one sample, sequenced in a study of tumor-infiltrating lymphocytes in oesophageal squamous cell carcinoma. TCRdb reprocessed the PCR reads via MiXCR and lists one record per CDR3 protein. The data show 8,000 to 13,000 distinct CDR3 sequences, about two thirds seen once. The sample comprised esophageal tumor tissue. The receptors stem from a female donor with esophageal squamous cell carcinoma. Both conserved end residues are part of each CDR3. The D gene is left open where the match is weak. The size field is filled for only some rows; it gives once, few, many or a size class.

v_call: TRBV7-9
d_call: TRBD1
clone_size: once
j_call: TRBJ2-5
cdr3_nt: TGTGCCAGCAGCTTAGGGACAGGGATCTACAATGAGCAGTACTTC
cdr3_aa: CASSLGTGIYNEQYF

v_call: TRBV7-2
d_call: -
clone_size: -
j_call: TRBJ2-1
cdr3_nt: TGTGCCAGCAGCTTAGACCAGATGGGTGAGCAGTTCTTC
cdr3_aa: CASSLDQMGEQFF

v_call: TRBV7-8
d_call: -
clone_size: -
j_call: TRBJ1-5
cdr3_nt: TGTGCCAGCAGCCGGAGGGGGGACAGCAATCAGCCCCAGCATTTT
cdr3_aa: CASSRRGDSNQPQHF

v_call: TRBV5-6
d_call: TRBD2
clone_size: -
j_call: TRBJ2-1
cdr3_nt: TGTGCCAGCAGCTTGGAAATTGACAGGCCCCCGGGACTAGCGGGAGGGGAGGGGCAGTTCTTC
cdr3_aa: CASSLEIDRPPGLAGGEGQFF

v_call: TRBV25-1
d_call: TRBD2
clone_size: -
j_call: TRBJ2-1
cdr3_nt: TGTGCCAGCAGTGAATTCGGTAGCGGGAGAAATGAGCAGTTCTTC
cdr3_aa: CASSEFGSGRNEQFF

v_call: TRBV12-5
d_call: -
clone_size: -
j_call: TRBJ1-1
cdr3_nt: TGTGCTAGTGGTTTGGAGCGGTCGACTTTCTTT
cdr3_aa: CASGLERSTFF

v_call: TRBV7-2
d_call: -
clone_size: -
j_call: TRBJ2-7
cdr3_nt: TGTGCCAGCAGCTTACTCCGAGACTACGAGCAGTACTTC
cdr3_aa: CASSLLRDYEQYF

v_call: TRBV7-3
d_call: TRBD2
clone_size: -
j_call: TRBJ2-3
cdr3_nt: TGTGCCAGCAGCCTCCGTCCCCCCCTTATAGCGGGAGCCCGCTCCACAGATACGCAGTATTTT
cdr3_aa: CASSLRPPLIAGARSTDTQYF

v_call: TRBV12-5
d_call: TRBD1
clone_size: -
j_call: TRBJ2-5
cdr3_nt: TGTGCTAGTGGTTTGCAGAACAGGGGGCGTGTTAGGCAGTACTTC
cdr3_aa: CASGLQNRGRVRQYF

v_call: TRBV28
d_call: -
clone_size: many
j_call: TRBJ2-1
cdr3_nt: TGTGCCAGCAGGGGGCGCTCGGCTGGTGAACGTGAGCAGTTCTTC
cdr3_aa: CASRGRSAGEREQFF

v_call: TRBV28
d_call: -
clone_size: large
j_call: TRBJ2-7
cdr3_nt: TGTGCCAGCACAACAGGTTACTCCTACGAGCAGTACTTC
cdr3_aa: CASTTGYSYEQYF

v_call: TRBV7-2
d_call: -
clone_size: few
j_call: TRBJ2-5
cdr3_nt: TGTGCCAGCAGCTTAGGACAGAGACAAGAGACCCAGTACTTC
cdr3_aa: CASSLGQRQETQYF

v_call: TRBV11-1
d_call: -
clone_size: few
j_call: TRBJ2-7
cdr3_nt: TGTGCCAGCAGCTTAACGGGGACCGAGCAGTACTTC
cdr3_aa: CASSLTGTEQYF

v_call: TRBV24-1
d_call: -
clone_size: -
j_call: TRBJ2-5
cdr3_nt: TGTGCCACCAGTGGTCCGACGGATACGCAGTACTTC
cdr3_aa: CATSGPTDTQYF

v_call: TRBV7-2
d_call: TRBD1
clone_size: medium-sized
j_call: TRBJ2-1
cdr3_nt: TGTGCCAGCAGCTTAAGGACAGGCCGTAACGATGAGCAGTTCTTC
cdr3_aa: CASSLRTGRNDEQFF

v_call: TRBV27
d_call: -
clone_size: few
j_call: TRBJ2-1
cdr3_nt: TGTGCCAGCAGGATTTACCATGAGCAGTTCTTC
cdr3_aa: CASRIYHEQFF

v_call: TRBV12-3/TRBV12-4
d_call: -
clone_size: -
j_call: TRBJ2-7
cdr3_nt: TGTGCCAGCAGTTTAGTGGGGGTCCCCTACGAGCAGTACTTC
cdr3_aa: CASSLVGVPYEQYF

v_call: TRBV5-1
d_call: TRBD1
clone_size: once
j_call: TRBJ2-4
cdr3_nt: TGCGCCAGCAGCCAGGGGGCTAGGGCCAAAAACATTCAGTACTTC
cdr3_aa: CASSQGARAKNIQYF

v_call: TRBV10-1
d_call: -
clone_size: -
j_call: TRBJ2-5
cdr3_nt: TGCGCCAGCAGTGAGTTTATCCAAGAGACCCAGTACTTC
cdr3_aa: CASSEFIQETQYF

v_call: TRBV7-3
d_call: -
clone_size: -
j_call: TRBJ2-6
cdr3_nt: TGTGCCAGCAGGCGGTCTGGGGCCAACGTCCTGACTTTC
cdr3_aa: CASRRSGANVLTF

v_call: TRBV5-1
d_call: -
clone_size: many
j_call: TRBJ2-2
cdr3_nt: TGCGCCAGCGGTGCAGCCTACACCGGGGAGCTGTTTTTT
cdr3_aa: CASGAAYTGELFF

v_call: TRBV7-2
d_call: -
clone_size: -
j_call: TRBJ1-2
cdr3_nt: TGTGCCAGCAGCTTCGGCCAGGATGGCTACACCTTC
cdr3_aa: CASSFGQDGYTF

v_call: TRBV7-6
d_call: -
clone_size: few
j_call: TRBJ2-2
cdr3_nt: TGTGCCAGCAGCCCCGAGGCGCGTTCCGAGGAGCTGTTTTTT
cdr3_aa: CASSPEARSEELFF

v_call: TRBV6-5
d_call: TRBD2
clone_size: -
j_call: TRBJ2-5
cdr3_nt: TGTGCCAGCAGTTACCCAGCTCGCGGGGGGGGGGAGACCCAGTACTTC
cdr3_aa: CASSYPARGGGETQYF

v_call: TRBV12-3/TRBV12-4
d_call: TRBD2
clone_size: -
j_call: TRBJ2-3
cdr3_nt: TGTGCCAGCAGTAAGACTAGCGGATTCACAGATACGCAGTATTTT
cdr3_aa: CASSKTSGFTDTQYF

v_call: TRBV6-8
d_call: -
clone_size: -
j_call: TRBJ1-5
cdr3_nt: TGTGCCAGCAGACAGGCGTGGCCCCAGCATTTT
cdr3_aa: CASRQAWPQHF